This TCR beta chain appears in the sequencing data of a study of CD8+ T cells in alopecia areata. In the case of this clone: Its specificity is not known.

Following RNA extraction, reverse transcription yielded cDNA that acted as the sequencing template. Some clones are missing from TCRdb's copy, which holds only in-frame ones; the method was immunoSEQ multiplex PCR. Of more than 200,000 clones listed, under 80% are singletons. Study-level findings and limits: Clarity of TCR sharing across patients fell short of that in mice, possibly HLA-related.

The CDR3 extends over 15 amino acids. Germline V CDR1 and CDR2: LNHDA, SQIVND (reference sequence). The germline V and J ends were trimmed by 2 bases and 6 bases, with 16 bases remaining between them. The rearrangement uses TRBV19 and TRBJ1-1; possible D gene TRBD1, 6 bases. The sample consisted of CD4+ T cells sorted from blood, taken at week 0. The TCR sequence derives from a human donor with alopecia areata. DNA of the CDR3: TGTGCCAGTAGTATAATCCCGGGGGCGAATGCTGAAGCTTTCTTT. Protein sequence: CASSIIPGANAEAFF. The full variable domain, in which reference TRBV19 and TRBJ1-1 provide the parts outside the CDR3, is DGGITQSPKYLFRKEGQNVTLSCEQNLNHDAMYWYRQDPGQGLRLIYYSQIVNDFQKGDIAEGYSVSREKKESFPLTVTSAQKNPTAFYLCASSIIPGANAEAFFGQGTRLTVV.